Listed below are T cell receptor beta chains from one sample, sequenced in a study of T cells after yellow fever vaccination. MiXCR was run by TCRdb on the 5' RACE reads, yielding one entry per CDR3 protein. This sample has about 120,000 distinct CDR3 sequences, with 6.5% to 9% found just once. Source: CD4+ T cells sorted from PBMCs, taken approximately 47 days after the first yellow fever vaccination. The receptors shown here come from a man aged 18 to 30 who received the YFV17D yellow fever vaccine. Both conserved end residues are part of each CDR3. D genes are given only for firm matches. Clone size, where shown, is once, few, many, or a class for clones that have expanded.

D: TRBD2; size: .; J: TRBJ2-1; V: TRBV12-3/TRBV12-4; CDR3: CASSLARTSGAFYNEQFF; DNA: TGTGCCAGCAGTTTAGCTCGGACTAGCGGGGCCTTCTACAATGAGCAGTTCTTC
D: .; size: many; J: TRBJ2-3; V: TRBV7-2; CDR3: CASFLGGSTDTQYF; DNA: TGTGCCAGCTTCTTAGGGGGAAGCACAGATACGCAGTATTTT
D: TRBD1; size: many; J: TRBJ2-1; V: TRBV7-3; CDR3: CASSLGAGGNNEQFF; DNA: TGTGCCAGCAGCTTAGGCGCAGGGGGCAACAATGAGCAGTTCTTC
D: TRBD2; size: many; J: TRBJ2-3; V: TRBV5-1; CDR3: CASSLVLAGGDTQYF; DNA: TGCGCCAGCAGCTTGGTACTCGCGGGGGGTGATACGCAGTATTTT
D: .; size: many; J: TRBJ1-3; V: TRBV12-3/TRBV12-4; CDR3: CASSLGAGNTIYF; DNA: TGTGCCAGCAGTTTAGGAGCGGGAAACACCATATATTTT
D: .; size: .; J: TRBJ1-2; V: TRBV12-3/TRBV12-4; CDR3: CASRGSGYGYTF; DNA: TGTGCCAGCAGGGGGTCTGGCTATGGCTACACCTTC
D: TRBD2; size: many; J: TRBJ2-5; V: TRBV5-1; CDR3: CASSLSSGGAQETQYF; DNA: TGCGCCAGCAGCCTCTCTAGCGGGGGGGCCCAAGAGACCCAGTACTTC
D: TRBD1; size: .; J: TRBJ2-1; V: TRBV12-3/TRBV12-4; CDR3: CASRRSEGATVEQFF; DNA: TGTGCCAGCAGAAGGAGTGAGGGGGCGACGGTTGAGCAGTTCTTC
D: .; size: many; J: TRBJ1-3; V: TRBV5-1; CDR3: CASSLEEHSGNTIYF; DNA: TGCGCCAGCAGCTTGGAAGAGCATTCTGGAAACACCATATATTTT
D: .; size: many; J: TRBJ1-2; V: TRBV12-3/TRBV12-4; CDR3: CASSFSGYGYTF; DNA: TGTGCCAGCAGTTTTTCTGGGTATGGCTACACCTTC
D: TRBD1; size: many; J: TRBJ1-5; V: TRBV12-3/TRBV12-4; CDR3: CASSSLTGGHQPQHF; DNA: TGTGCCAGCAGTTCCTTGACAGGGGGCCATCAGCCCCAGCATTTT
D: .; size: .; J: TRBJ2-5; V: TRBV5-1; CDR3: CASSLVPGTQETQYF; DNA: TGCGCCAGCAGCTTGGTTCCAGGGACCCAAGAGACCCAGTACTTC
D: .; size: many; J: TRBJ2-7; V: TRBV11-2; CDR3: CASSRPGQKNEQYF; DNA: TGTGCCAGCAGCCGACCCGGACAGAAAAACGAGCAGTACTTC
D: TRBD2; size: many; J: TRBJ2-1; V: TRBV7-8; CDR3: CASSPPAGGPSEQFF; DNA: TGTGCCAGCAGCCCGCCGGCGGGGGGGCCGAGTGAGCAGTTCTTC
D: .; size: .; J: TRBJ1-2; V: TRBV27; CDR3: CASSSGLRGDYGYTF; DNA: TGTGCCAGCAGTTCGGGACTCAGAGGGGACTATGGCTACACCTTC
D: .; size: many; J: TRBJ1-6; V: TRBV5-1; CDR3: CASSLDGAPLHF; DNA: TGCGCCAGCAGCTTGGATGGAGCACCCCTCCACTTT
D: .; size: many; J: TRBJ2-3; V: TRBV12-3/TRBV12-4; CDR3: CASSHTDTQYF; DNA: TGTGCCAGCAGCCACACAGATACGCAGTATTTT
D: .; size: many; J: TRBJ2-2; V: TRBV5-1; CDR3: CASSRAAASGELFF; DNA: TGCGCCAGCAGTAGAGCAGCCGCGTCCGGGGAGCTGTTTTTT
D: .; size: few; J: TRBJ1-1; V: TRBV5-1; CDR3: CASSLFGEAAEAFF; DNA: TGCGCCAGCAGCTTGTTCGGGGAAGCCGCTGAAGCTTTCTTT
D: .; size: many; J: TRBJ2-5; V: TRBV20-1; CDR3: CSAISTGQETQYF; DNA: TGCAGTGCAATATCGACAGGCCAAGAGACCCAGTACTTC
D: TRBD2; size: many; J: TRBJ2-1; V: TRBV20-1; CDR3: CSADTRASGGSSYNEQFF; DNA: TGCAGTGCTGACACACGGGCTAGCGGGGGTTCTTCCTACAATGAGCAGTTCTTC
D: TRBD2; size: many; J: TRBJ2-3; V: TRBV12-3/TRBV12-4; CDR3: CASSLEVAGGADTQYF; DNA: TGTGCCAGCAGTTTAGAGGTAGCGGGGGGGGCAGATACGCAGTATTTT
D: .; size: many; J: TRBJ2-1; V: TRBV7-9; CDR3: CASSLDSPGNEQFF; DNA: TGTGCCAGCAGCTTAGACTCCCCCGGGAATGAGCAGTTCTTC
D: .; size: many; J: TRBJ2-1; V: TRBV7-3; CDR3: CASSPEAGAGTNNEQFF; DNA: TGTGCCAGCAGCCCCGAGGCGGGGGCAGGGACCAACAATGAGCAGTTCTTC
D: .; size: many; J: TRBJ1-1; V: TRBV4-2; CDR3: CASSHPSGTEAFF; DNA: TGTGCCAGCAGCCACCCCAGTGGGACTGAAGCTTTCTTT
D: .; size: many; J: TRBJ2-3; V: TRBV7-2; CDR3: CASSLGNLGGTQYF; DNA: TGTGCCAGCAGCTTAGGAAATCTTGGGGGAACGCAGTATTTT
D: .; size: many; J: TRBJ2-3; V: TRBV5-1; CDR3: CASSLHTDTQYF; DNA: TGCGCCAGCAGCTTGCATACAGATACGCAGTATTTT
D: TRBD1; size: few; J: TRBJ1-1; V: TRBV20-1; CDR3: CSARTPGGSNTEAFF; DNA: TGCAGTGCTCGAACGCCAGGGGGTTCGAACACTGAAGCTTTCTTT
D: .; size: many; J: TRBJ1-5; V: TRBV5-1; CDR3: CASSLGDQNQPQHF; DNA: TGCGCCAGCAGCTTGGGGGACCAGAATCAGCCCCAGCATTTT